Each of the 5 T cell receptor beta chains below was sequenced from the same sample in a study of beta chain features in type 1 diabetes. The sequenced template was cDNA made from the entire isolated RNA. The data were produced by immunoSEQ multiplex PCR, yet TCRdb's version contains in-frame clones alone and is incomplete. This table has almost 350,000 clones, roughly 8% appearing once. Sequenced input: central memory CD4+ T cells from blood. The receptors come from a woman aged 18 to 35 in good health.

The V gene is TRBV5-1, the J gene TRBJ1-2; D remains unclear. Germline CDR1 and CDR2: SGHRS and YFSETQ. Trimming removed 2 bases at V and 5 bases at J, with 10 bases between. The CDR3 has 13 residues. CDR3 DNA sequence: TGCGCCAGCAGCTTTACAGTAGGATATGGCTACACCTTC. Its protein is CASSFTVGYGYTF.

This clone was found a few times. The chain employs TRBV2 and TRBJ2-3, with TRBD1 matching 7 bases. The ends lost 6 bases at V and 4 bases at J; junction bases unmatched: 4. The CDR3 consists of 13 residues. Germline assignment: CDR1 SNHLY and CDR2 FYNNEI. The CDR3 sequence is CASSTTGPDTQYF. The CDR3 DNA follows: TGTGCCAGCAGCACGACAGGGCCAGATACGCAGTATTTT.

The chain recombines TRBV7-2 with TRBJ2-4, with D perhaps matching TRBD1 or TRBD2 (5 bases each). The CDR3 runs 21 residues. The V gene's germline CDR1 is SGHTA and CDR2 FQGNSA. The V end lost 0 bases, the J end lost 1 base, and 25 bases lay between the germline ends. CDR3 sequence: CASSLAWPGREDPFAKNIQYF. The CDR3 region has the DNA TGTGCCAGCAGCTTAGCTTGGCCGGGACGCGAGGATCCTTTCGCCAAAAACATTCAGTACTTC.

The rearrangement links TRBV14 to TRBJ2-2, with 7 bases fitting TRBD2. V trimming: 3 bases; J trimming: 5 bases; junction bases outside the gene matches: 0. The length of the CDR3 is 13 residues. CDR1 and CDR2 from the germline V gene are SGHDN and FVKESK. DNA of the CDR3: TGTGCCAGCAGCCAGCGGGAGACCGGGGAGCTGTTTTTT. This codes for CASSQRETGELFF.

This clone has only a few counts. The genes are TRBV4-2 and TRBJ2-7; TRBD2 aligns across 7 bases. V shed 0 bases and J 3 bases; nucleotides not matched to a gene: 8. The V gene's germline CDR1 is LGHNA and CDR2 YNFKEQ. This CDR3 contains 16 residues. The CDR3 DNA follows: TGTGCCAGCAGCCAAGAGTACCGGGAGGCCCTCTACGAGCAGTACTTC. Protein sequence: CASSQEYREALYEQYF.